This TCR beta chain emerged from a study of shared clonotypes between healthy human individuals. The CDR3 spans 15 residues. Germline-derived CDR1 and CDR2 are SGHRS and YFSETQ. V lost 4 bases, J lost 6 bases, and 9 bases stayed unmatched. Repertoires were generated with immunoSEQ multiplex PCR, while TCRdb's copy carries only in-frame clones and drops some. The table shows some 650,000 clones, with approximately 97% occurring only once. This chain uses TRBV5-1 with TRBJ1-1; 10 bases are a match to TRBD1. Sequencing input: naive CD4+ T cells sorted from blood. Subset in this sample: CD45RA+ positively selected. This sequence was found in a woman in her 30s in good health. The chain's CDR3 is CASSLSGQGGAEAFF. DNA for the CDR3: TGCGCCAGCAGCCTATCAGGACAGGGGGGCGCTGAAGCTTTCTTT. Looking up the rest from reference TRBV5-1 and TRBJ1-1 gives the full variable domain: KAGVTQTPRYLIKTRGQQVTLSCSPISGHRSVSWYQQTPGQGLQFLFEYFSETQRNKGNFPGRFSGRQFSNSRSEMNVSTLELGDSALYLCASSLSGQGGAEAFFGQGTRLTVV.